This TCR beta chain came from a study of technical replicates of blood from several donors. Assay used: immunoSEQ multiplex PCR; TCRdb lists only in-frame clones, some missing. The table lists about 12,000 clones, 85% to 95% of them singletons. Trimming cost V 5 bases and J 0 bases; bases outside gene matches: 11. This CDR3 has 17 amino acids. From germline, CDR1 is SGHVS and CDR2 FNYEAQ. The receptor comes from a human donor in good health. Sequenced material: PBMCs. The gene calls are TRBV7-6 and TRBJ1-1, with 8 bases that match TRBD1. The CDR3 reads CASSPKSQGALNTEAFF. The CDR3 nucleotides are TGTGCCAGCAGCCCCAAGAGCCAGGGGGCATTGAACACTGAAGCTTTCTTT.